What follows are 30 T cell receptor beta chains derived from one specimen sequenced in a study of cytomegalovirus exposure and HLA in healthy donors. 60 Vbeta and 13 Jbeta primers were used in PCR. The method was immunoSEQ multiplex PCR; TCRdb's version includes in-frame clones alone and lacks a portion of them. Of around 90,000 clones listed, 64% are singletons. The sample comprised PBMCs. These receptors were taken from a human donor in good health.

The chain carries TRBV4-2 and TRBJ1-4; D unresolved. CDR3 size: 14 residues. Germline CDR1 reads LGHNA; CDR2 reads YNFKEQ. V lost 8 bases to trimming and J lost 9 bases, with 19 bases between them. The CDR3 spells CASGRGVRLQKLFF. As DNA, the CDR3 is TGTGCCAGCGGCCGCGGGGTCAGGCTTCAAAAACTGTTTTTT.

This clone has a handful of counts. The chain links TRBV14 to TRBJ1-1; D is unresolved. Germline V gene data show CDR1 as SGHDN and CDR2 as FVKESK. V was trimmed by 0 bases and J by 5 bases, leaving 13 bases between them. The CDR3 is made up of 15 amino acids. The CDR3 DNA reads TGTGCCAGCAGCCAAGAATTGGGAGGTTGGACTGAAGCTTTCTTT. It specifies CASSQELGGWTEAFF. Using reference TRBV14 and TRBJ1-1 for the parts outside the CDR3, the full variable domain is EAGVTQFPSHSVIEKGQTVTLRCDPISGHDNLYWYRRVMGKEIKFLLHFVKESKQDESGMPNNRFLAERTGGTYSTLKVQPAELEDSGVYFCASSQELGGWTEAFFGQGTRLTVV.

The CDR3 DNA follows: TGTGCCAGCTCACCACAGGGAGGAGGCACTGAAGCTTTCTTT. This encodes CASSPQGGGTEAFF. The V and J genes are TRBV18 and TRBJ1-1; no firm D call. This CDR3 comprises 14 residues. The germline CDR1 and CDR2 sequences are KGHSH and LQKENI. V was trimmed by 1 base and J by 4 bases, leaving 10 bases between them.

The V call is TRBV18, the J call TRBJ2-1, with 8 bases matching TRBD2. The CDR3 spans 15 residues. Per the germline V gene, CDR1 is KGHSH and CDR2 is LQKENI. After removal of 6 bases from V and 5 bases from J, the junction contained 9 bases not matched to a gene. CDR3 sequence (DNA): TGTGCCAGCTCTCCGAGCGGGGGTCATGACAATGAGCAGTTCTTC. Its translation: CASSPSGGHDNEQFF.

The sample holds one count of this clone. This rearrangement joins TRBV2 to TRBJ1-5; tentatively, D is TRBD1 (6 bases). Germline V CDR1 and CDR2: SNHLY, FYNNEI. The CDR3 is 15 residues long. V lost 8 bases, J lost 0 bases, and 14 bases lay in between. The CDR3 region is CASSEGGYSNQPQHF. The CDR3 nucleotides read TGTGCCAGCTCCGAGGGGGGGTATAGCAATCAGCCCCAGCATTTT. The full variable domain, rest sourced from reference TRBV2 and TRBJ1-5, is EPEVTQTPSHQVTQMGQEVILRCVPISNHLYFYWYRQILGQKVEFLVSFYNNEISEKSEIFDDQFSVERPDGSNFTLKIRSTKLEDSAMYFCASSEGGYSNQPQHFGDGTRLSIL.

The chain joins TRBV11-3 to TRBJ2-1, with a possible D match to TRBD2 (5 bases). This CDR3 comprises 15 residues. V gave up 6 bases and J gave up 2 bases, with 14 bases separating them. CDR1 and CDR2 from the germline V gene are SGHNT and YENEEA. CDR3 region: CASRPRDFTYNEQFF. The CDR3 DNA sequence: TGTGCCAGCAGGCCGAGGGATTTCACCTACAATGAGCAGTTCTTC.

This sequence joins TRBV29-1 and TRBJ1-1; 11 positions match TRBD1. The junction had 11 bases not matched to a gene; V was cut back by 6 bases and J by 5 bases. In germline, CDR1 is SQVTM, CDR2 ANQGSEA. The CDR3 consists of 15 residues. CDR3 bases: TGCAGCGTAAACAAAGCGGACAGGGGGCAAACTGAAGCTTTCTTT. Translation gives CSVNKADRGQTEAFF.

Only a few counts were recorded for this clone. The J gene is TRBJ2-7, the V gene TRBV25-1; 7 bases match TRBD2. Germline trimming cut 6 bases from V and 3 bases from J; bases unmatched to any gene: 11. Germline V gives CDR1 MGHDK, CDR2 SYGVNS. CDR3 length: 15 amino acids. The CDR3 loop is CASSQPYGTNYEQYF. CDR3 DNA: TGTGCCAGCAGCCAACCTTACGGGACTAACTACGAGCAGTACTTC.

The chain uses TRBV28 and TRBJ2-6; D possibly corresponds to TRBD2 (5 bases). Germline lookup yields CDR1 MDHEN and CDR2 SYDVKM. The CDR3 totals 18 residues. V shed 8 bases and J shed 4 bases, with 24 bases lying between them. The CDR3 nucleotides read TGTGCCAGCCGGCCTGCGGACGGGGTCAGGAGAGGGGCCAACGTCCTGACTTTC. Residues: CASRPADGVRRGANVLTF. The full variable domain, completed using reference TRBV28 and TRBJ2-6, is DVKVTQSSRYLVKRTGEKVFLECVQDMDHENMFWYRQDPGLGLRLIYFSYDVKMKEKGDIPEGYSVSREKKERFSLILESASTNQTSMYLCASRPADGVRRGANVLTFGAGSRLTVL.

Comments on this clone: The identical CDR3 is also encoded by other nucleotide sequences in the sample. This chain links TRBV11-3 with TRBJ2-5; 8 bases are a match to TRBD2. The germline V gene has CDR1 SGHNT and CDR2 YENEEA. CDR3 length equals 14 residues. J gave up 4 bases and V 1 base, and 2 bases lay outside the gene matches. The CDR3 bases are TGTGCCAGCAGCTTAGGGGCGGGAGGAGAGACCCAGTACTTC. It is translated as CASSLGAGGETQYF. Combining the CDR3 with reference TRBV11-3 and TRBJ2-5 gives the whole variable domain EAGVVQSPRYKIIEKKQPVAFWCNPISGHNTLYWYLQNLGQGPELLIRYENEEAVDDSQLPKDRFSAERLKGVDSTLKIQPAELGDSAVYLCASSLGAGGETQYFGPGTRLLVL.

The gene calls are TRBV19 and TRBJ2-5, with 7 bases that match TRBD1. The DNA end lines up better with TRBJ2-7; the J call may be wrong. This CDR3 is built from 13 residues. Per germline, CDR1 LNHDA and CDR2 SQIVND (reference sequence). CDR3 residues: CASSTRQGYEQYF. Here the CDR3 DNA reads TGTGCCAGTAGTACCCGACAGGGCTACGAGCAGTACTTC.

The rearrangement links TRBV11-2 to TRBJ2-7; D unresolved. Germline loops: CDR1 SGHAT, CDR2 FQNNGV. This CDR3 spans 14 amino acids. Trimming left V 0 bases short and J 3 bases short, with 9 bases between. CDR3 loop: CASSLDGPGYEQYF. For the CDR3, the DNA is TGTGCCAGCAGCTTAGATGGTCCCGGCTACGAGCAGTACTTC.

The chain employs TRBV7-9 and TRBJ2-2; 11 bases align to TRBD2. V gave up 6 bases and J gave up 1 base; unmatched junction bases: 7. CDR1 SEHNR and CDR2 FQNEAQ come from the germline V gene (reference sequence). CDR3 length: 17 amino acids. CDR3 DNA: TGTGCCAGCAGAAGTAGCGGGGGGGCCGTGAACACCGGGGAGCTGTTTTTT. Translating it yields CASRSSGGAVNTGELFF. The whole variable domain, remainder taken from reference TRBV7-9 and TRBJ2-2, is DTGVSQNPRHKITKRGQNVTFRCDPISEHNRLYWYRQTLGQGPEFLTYFQNEAQLEKSRLLSDRFSAERPKGSFSTLEIQRTEQGDSAMYLCASRSSGGAVNTGELFFGEGSRLTVL.

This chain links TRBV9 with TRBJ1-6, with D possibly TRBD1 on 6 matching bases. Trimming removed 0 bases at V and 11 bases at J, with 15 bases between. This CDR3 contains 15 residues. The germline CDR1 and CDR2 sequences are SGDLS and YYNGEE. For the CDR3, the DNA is TGTGCCAGCAGCGTAGACTGGGGGCCTACTGCACCCCTCCACTTT. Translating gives CASSVDWGPTAPLHF.

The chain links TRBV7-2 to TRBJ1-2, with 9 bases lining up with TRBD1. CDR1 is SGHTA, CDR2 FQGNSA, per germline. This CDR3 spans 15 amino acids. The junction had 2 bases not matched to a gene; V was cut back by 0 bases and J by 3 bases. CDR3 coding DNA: TGTGCCAGCAGCTTAGCACAGGGGGCCGACTATGGCTACACCTTC. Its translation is CASSLAQGADYGYTF.

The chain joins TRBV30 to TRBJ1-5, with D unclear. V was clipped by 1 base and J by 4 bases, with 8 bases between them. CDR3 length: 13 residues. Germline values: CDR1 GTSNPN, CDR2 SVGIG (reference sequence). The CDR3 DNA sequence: TGTGCCTGGAGTGAGGGAGGAAATCAGCCCCAGCATTTT. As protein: CAWSEGGNQPQHF.

The DNA for the CDR3 is TGCAGCGTGAGAGGGGACAGGGACGGCTACACCTTC. Translated: CSVRGDRDGYTF. The chain employs TRBV29-1 and TRBJ1-2; TRBD1 matches 9 bases. CDR3 length: 12 residues. The V and J ends lost 6 bases and 8 bases, in that order; junction bases with no gene match: 7. Germline assignment: CDR1 SQVTM and CDR2 ANQGSEA.

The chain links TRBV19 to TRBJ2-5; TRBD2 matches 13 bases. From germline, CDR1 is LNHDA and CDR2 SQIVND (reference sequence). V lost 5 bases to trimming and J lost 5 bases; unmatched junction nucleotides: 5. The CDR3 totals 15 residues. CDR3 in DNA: TGTGCCAGTAGTGAGGGACTAGCGGGGAGGGAGACCCAGTACTTC. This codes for CASSEGLAGRETQYF.

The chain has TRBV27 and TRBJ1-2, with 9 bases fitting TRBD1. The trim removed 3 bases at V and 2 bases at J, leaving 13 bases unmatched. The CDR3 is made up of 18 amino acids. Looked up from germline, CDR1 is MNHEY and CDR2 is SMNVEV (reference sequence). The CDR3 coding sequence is TGTGCCAGCAGTTTTAGCCGCCCCGGGACAGGGTTCAACTATGGCTACACCTTC. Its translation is CASSFSRPGTGFNYGYTF.

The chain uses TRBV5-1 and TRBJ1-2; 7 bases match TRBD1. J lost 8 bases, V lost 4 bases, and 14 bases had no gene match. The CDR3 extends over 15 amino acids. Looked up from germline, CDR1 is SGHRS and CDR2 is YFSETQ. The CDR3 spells CASSGTLGGRGGYTF. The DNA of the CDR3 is TGCGCCAGCAGCGGGACACTAGGGGGCCGAGGAGGCTACACCTTC.

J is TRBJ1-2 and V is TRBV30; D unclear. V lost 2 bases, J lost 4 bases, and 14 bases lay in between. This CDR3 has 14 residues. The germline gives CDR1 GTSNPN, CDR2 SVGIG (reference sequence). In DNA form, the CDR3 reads TGTGCCTGGAGTCTAGGCGTGGCTGGCTATGGCTACACCTTC. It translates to CAWSLGVAGYGYTF. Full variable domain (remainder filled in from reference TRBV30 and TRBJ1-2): SQTIHQWPATLVQPVGSPLSLECTVEGTSNPNLYWYRQAAGRGLQLLFYSVGIGQISSEVPQNLSASRPQDRQFILSSKKLLLSDSGFYLCAWSLGVAGYGYTFGSGTRLTVV.

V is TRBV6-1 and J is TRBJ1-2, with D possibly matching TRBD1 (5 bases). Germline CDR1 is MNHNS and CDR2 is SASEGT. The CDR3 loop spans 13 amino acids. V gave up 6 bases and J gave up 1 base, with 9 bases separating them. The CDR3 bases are TGTGCCAGCAGGGGGGGAAGTAACTATGGCTACACCTTC. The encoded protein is CASRGGSNYGYTF.

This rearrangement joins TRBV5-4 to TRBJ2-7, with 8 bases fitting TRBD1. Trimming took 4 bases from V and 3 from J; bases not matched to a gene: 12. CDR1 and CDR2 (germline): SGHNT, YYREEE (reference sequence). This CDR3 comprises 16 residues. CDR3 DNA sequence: TGTGCCAGCAGCCCCTTAGGGACAGGAATCCACTACGAGCAGTACTTC. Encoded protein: CASSPLGTGIHYEQYF. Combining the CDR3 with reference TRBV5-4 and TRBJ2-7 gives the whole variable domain ETGVTQSPTHLIKTRGQQVTLRCSSQSGHNTVSWYQQALGQGPQFIFQYYREEENGRGNFPPRFSGLQFPNYSSELNVNALELDDSALYLCASSPLGTGIHYEQYFGPGTRLTVT.

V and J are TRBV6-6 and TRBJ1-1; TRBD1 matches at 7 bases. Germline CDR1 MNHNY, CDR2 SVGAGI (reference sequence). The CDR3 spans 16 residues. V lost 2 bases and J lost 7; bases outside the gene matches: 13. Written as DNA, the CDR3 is TGTGCCAGCAGTTACCTCCCGGGCCAGGGGGGTGTTGAAGCTTTCTTT. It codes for CASSYLPGQGGVEAFF.

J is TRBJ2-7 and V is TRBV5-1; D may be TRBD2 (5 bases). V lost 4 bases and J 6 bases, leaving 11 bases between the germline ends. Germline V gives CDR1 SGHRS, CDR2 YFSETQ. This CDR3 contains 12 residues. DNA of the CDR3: TGCGCCAGCAGCCCGGGGAGTCGCGAGCAGTACTTC. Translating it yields CASSPGSREQYF.

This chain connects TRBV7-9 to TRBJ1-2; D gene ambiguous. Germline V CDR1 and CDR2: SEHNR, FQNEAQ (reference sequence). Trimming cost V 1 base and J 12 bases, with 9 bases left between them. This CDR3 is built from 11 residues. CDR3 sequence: CASSLGSGDTF. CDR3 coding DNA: TGTGCCAGCAGCTTAGGTTCGGGTGACACCTTC.

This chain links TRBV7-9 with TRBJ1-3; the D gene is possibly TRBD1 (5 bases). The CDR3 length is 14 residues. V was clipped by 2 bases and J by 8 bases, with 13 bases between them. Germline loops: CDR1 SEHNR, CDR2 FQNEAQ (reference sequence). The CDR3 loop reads CASSLTGVEDTIYF. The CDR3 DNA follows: TGTGCCAGCAGCTTAACGGGGGTCGAAGACACCATATATTTT.

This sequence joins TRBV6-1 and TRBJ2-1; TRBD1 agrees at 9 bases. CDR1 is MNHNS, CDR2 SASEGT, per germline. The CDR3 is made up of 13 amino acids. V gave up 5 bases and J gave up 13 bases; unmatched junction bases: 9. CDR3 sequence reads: CASSLTGTGSQFF. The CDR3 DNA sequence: TGTGCCAGCAGTTTGACCGGGACAGGGAGCCAGTTCTTC.

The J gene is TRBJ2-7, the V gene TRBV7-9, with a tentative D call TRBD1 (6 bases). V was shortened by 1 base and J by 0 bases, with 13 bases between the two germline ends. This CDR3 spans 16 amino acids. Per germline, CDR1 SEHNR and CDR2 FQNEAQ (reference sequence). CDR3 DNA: TGTGCCAGCAGCTTAGTAACCGGGACAAACTCCTACGAGCAGTACTTC. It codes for CASSLVTGTNSYEQYF.

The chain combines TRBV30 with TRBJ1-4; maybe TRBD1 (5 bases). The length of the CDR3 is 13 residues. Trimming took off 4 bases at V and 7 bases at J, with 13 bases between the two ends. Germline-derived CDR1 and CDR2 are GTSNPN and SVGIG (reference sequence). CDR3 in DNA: TGTGCCTGGAATTGGCAGGGTGGTGAAAAACTGTTTTTT. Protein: CAWNWQGGEKLFF. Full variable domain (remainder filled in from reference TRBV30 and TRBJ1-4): SQTIHQWPATLVQPVGSPLSLECTVEGTSNPNLYWYRQAAGRGLQLLFYSVGIGQISSEVPQNLSASRPQDRQFILSSKKLLLSDSGFYLCAWNWQGGEKLFFGSGTQLSVL.